These 20 T cell receptor beta chains share one sample of origin, sequenced in a study of cytomegalovirus exposure and HLA in healthy donors. The repertoire was sequenced with immunoSEQ multiplex PCR; TCRdb's copy has only in-frame clones and lacks some. The table lists hundreds of thousands of clones, roughly 85% of them singletons. The sample taken for sequencing was PBMCs. The receptors were sampled from a woman aged 18-29 years in good health and CMV-seronegative.

The DNA for the CDR3 is TGCGCCAGCAGTGCTTCAGGGTTAGCCGACGAGCAGTACTTC. Encoded protein: CASSASGLADEQYF. The chain employs TRBV10-1 and TRBJ2-7; the D gene is possibly TRBD1 (5 bases). Germline lookup yields CDR1 WNHNN and CDR2 SYGVQD (reference sequence). The CDR3 is 14 amino acids. Trimming took off 4 bases at V and 5 bases at J, with 15 bases between the two ends.

The chain recombines TRBV11-2 with TRBJ2-7; D not certain. The CDR3 contains 15 residues. The germline gives CDR1 SGHAT, CDR2 FQNNGV. V was clipped by 5 bases and J by 2 bases, with 16 bases between them. The CDR3 bases are TGTGCCAGCAGCCCTCTTGGGCTACAGACCTACGAGCAGTACTTC. Translated: CASSPLGLQTYEQYF.

The gene calls are TRBV28 and TRBJ1-2; tentatively, D is TRBD1 (6 bases). The CDR3 is made up of 13 amino acids. Germline values: CDR1 MDHEN, CDR2 SYDVKM. Trimming took off 3 bases at V and 4 bases at J, with 9 bases between the two ends. The CDR3 bases are TGTGCCAGCAGTTTTCAGGGGACCTATGGCTACACCTTC. It specifies CASSFQGTYGYTF.

The V call is TRBV6-1, the J call TRBJ2-1; 7 bases fit TRBD2. CDR1 is MNHNS, CDR2 SASEGT, per germline. Trimming cost V 3 bases and J 7 bases; bases outside gene matches: 0. The CDR3 loop spans 12 amino acids. CDR3 residues: CASSEGGNEQFF. The CDR3 region has the DNA TGTGCCAGCAGTGAGGGGGGGAATGAGCAGTTCTTC.

The CDR3 loop is CASSLDRRYEQYF. The CDR3 DNA follows: TGTGCCAGCAGCCTGGACAGGCGCTACGAGCAGTACTTC. The V call is TRBV6-6, the J call TRBJ2-7; 7 bases map to TRBD1. The CDR3 covers 13 residues. Trimming cost V 6 bases and J 3 bases; bases outside gene matches: 5. CDR1 is MNHNY, CDR2 SVGAGI, per germline (reference sequence).

The chain links TRBV4-2 to TRBJ1-1; possible D gene TRBD1, 5 bases. Trimming removed 1 base from V and 6 bases from J, with 15 bases in between. Germline CDR1 LGHNA, CDR2 YNFKEQ. CDR3 length: 15 amino acids. CDR3 nucleotides: TGTGCCAGCAGCCAAGCCCCCGGGGACTTTCCTGAAGCTTTCTTT. This codes for CASSQAPGDFPEAFF.

The V call is TRBV5-8, the J call TRBJ2-7; 9 nucleotides align to TRBD1. J gave up 1 base and V 0 bases, and 8 bases lay outside the gene matches. This CDR3 is 17 amino acids long. Germline lookup yields CDR1 SGHTS and CDR2 YDEGEE. The CDR3 DNA reads TGTGCCAGCAGCTTGGGGGTAGGTGGGACAGGGTCCTACGAGCAGTACTTC. This encodes CASSLGVGGTGSYEQYF.

The chain has TRBV7-3 and TRBJ2-7, with 12 positions matching TRBD2. The CDR3 totals 19 residues. Germline-derived CDR1 and CDR2 are SGHTA and FQGTGA. With 2 bases clipped from V and 4 bases from J, the junction kept 15 bases outside the gene matches. The DNA for the CDR3 is TGTGCCAGCAGCTTACTCGGGACTAGCGGGTGGGTCCGGGTTTACGAGCAGTACTTC. Protein: CASSLLGTSGWVRVYEQYF.

The V and J genes are TRBV5-1 and TRBJ2-5, with 15 bases that match TRBD2. In germline, CDR1 is SGHRS, CDR2 YFSETQ. V was clipped by 4 bases and J by 4 bases; unmatched bases: 11. The CDR3 consists of 18 residues. This chain's CDR3 is CASSRTEGLAGGGETQYF. Written as DNA, the CDR3 is TGCGCCAGCAGCCGGACGGAGGGACTAGCGGGAGGAGGAGAGACCCAGTACTTC.

The chain is built from TRBV27 and TRBJ2-1; possibly TRBD1 for D (6 bases). There are 16 residues in the CDR3. Trimming removed 5 bases at V and 0 bases at J, with 14 bases between. Germline CDR1 reads MNHEY; CDR2 reads SMNVEV (reference sequence). CDR3 nucleotide sequence: TGTGCCAGCAGTGAGAGGGGGTACCGCTCCTACAATGAGCAGTTCTTC. The encoded protein is CASSERGYRSYNEQFF.

The rearrangement uses TRBV5-1 and TRBJ1-2; tentative D call: TRBD1 (6 bases). CDR3 length: 15 residues. The ends were cut back, 2 bases at V and 2 bases at J, with 13 bases in the middle. CDR1 is SGHRS and CDR2 is YFSETQ in the germline V gene. DNA of the CDR3: TGCGCCAGCAGCTTCCCGGGGGGCGTCAACTATGGCTACACCTTC. Amino acids: CASSFPGGVNYGYTF.

The chain recombines TRBV25-1 with TRBJ1-1, with D perhaps matching TRBD1 (5 bases). Trimming took off 5 bases at V and 4 bases at J, with 11 bases between the two ends. Germline values: CDR1 MGHDK, CDR2 SYGVNS. The CDR3 loop spans 13 amino acids. The chain's CDR3 is CASSQGLSTEAFF. The CDR3 DNA follows: TGTGCCAGCAGTCAGGGTCTGAGCACTGAAGCTTTCTTT.

The J gene is TRBJ2-5, the V gene TRBV9; 11 bases are a match to TRBD1. With V trimmed by 3 bases and J by 5 bases, 9 bases remained unmatched. The germline CDR1 and CDR2 sequences are SGDLS and YYNGEE. The CDR3 length is 16 residues. The CDR3 spells CASSEGTGGLRETQYF. The CDR3 DNA sequence: TGTGCCAGCAGCGAGGGGACAGGGGGTCTAAGGGAGACCCAGTACTTC. Variable domain in full (rest from reference TRBV9 and TRBJ2-5): DSGVTQTPKHLITATGQRVTLRCSPRSGDLSVYWYQQSLDQGLQFLIQYYNGEERAKGNILERFSAQQFPDLHSELNLSSLELGDSALYFCASSEGTGGLRETQYFGPGTRLLVL.

This chain links TRBV11-2 with TRBJ1-2; D may be TRBD1 (5 bases). The germline V and J ends were trimmed by 5 bases and 8 bases, with 12 bases remaining between them. The CDR3 sequence is 12 residues long. Germline CDR1 is SGHAT and CDR2 is FQNNGV. The CDR3 DNA reads as TGTGCCAGCAGCGCAAACAGGCGGGGCTACACCTTC. Amino acids: CASSANRRGYTF.

J is TRBJ2-1 and V is TRBV27; 8 bases fit TRBD1. Germline trimming cut 7 bases from V and 8 bases from J; bases unmatched to any gene: 7. The CDR3 extends over 13 amino acids. The germline V gene encodes CDR1 MNHEY and CDR2 SMNVEV (reference sequence). CDR3 loop: CASMDRVIDEQFF. The CDR3 DNA reads TGTGCCAGCATGGACAGGGTAATCGATGAGCAGTTCTTC.

The rearrangement links TRBV29-1 to TRBJ2-7; D might be TRBD1 (5 bases). CDR1 and CDR2 (germline): SQVTM, ANQGSEA. This CDR3 is built from 14 residues. Trimming shortened V by 2 bases and J by 0 bases, and 11 bases separated the two germline ends. CDR3 residues: CSVESAGSSYEQYF. CDR3 bases: TGCAGCGTTGAAAGCGCAGGGTCCTCCTACGAGCAGTACTTC.

The J gene is TRBJ1-1, the V gene TRBV28; D may be TRBD1 (5 bases). The germline V and J ends were trimmed by 1 base and 3 bases, with 9 bases remaining between them. Germline V gene data show CDR1 as MDHEN and CDR2 as SYDVKM. The CDR3 runs to 14 residues. The CDR3 DNA is TGTGCCAGCAGTTTATCCGCAGGGTACACTGAAGCTTTCTTT. Its protein is CASSLSAGYTEAFF. Filled out from reference TRBV28 and TRBJ1-1, the complete variable domain reads DVKVTQSSRYLVKRTGEKVFLECVQDMDHENMFWYRQDPGLGLRLIYFSYDVKMKEKGDIPEGYSVSREKKERFSLILESASTNQTSMYLCASSLSAGYTEAFFGQGTRLTVV.

This chain joins TRBV27 and TRBJ1-1, with 7 bases that match TRBD1. CDR1 is MNHEY and CDR2 is SMNVEV in the germline V gene (reference sequence). The CDR3 totals 14 residues. The V segment lost 3 bases and the J segment 5 bases; nucleotides outside the gene matches: 6. CDR3 in DNA: TGTGCCAGCAGTTTTGTGGGCAGGGGGACTGAAGCTTTCTTT. This gives the protein CASSFVGRGTEAFF.

The J gene is TRBJ1-5, the V gene TRBV19, with D hard to call. V was clipped by 2 bases and J by 2 bases, with 4 bases between them. The length of the CDR3 is 13 residues. Germline loops: CDR1 LNHDA, CDR2 SQIVND (reference sequence). CDR3: CASSIPGNQPQHF. The DNA for the CDR3 is TGTGCCAGTAGTATACCTGGCAATCAGCCCCAGCATTTT.

V is TRBV28 and J is TRBJ2-3, with a possible D match to TRBD1 (5 bases). This CDR3 region has 15 residues. Trimming took off 7 bases at V and 7 bases at J, with 21 bases between the two ends. Germline CDR1 and CDR2: MDHEN and SYDVKM. This CDR3 is CASTLRGRVGYTQYF. CDR3 DNA sequence: TGTGCCAGCACCCTTCGAGGCAGGGTGGGGTATACGCAGTATTTT.